This is a list of T cell receptor beta chains from one sample in a study of vaccination effects on CD4 cells after COVID-19. Assay used: immunoSEQ multiplex PCR; TCRdb lists only in-frame clones, some missing. The sample records tens of thousands of clones, over 65% being singletons. Their antigens remain unidentified. The specimen was CD4+ T cells from PBMCs cultured without peptide, collected after COVID-19 vaccination. All receptors come from a human donor who received a COVID-19 vaccine. CDR3s include the opening cysteine and the closing phenylalanine or tryptophan. The D gene is left open where the match is weak. Rows give clone size only sometimes, using once, few, many, or a class for an expanded clone.

J,V,D,size,DNA,CDR3
TRBJ2-5,TRBV5-6,TRBD1,NA,TGTGCCAGCAGCTCGCCGACAGGGGTTCAAGAGACCCAGTACTTC,CASSSPTGVQETQYF
TRBJ1-1,TRBV4-2,NA,NA,TGTGCCAGCAGGCTTAAGGGGGAAGCTTTCTTT,CASRLKGEAFF
TRBJ2-2,TRBV5-1,NA,NA,TGCGCCAGCAGCTTGGCCCAGGGGGGAACCGGGGAGCTGTTTTTT,CASSLAQGGTGELFF
TRBJ2-3,TRBV30,NA,NA,TGTGCGGGGGCCGACCCAAGGGGAGATACGCAGTATTTT,CAGADPRGDTQYF
TRBJ1-2,TRBV29-1,TRBD1,once,TGCAGCGTTGTTGTACAGGGGGTCCTCTATGGCTACACCTTC,CSVVVQGVLYGYTF
TRBJ1-2,TRBV24-1,TRBD1,NA,TGTGCCACCAGTGACCGGGACAGCCATGGCTACACCTTC,CATSDRDSHGYTF
TRBJ1-5,TRBV18,NA,NA,TGTGCCAGCTCACCAGGACTGTCGGAGCCCCAGCATTTT,CASSPGLSEPQHF
TRBJ1-4,TRBV18,TRBD1,NA,TGTGCCAGCTCACAAACGGGACAGGGGACTCTTACAACTAATGAAAAACTGTTTTTT,CASSQTGQGTLTTNEKLFF
TRBJ1-2,TRBV5-1,NA,NA,TGCGCCAGCAGCATCAATAGGGACTTTGGCTACACCTTC,CASSINRDFGYTF
TRBJ2-3,TRBV7-2,NA,NA,TGTGCCAGCAGCCTCCAACTAGCTAGCACAGATACGCAGTATTTT,CASSLQLASTDTQYF
TRBJ2-1,TRBV24-1,NA,NA,TGTGCCACCAGTGATTCCTCCGGGACATTTCGCTACAATGAGCAGTTCTTC,CATSDSSGTFRYNEQFF
TRBJ2-5,TRBV12-5,NA,few,TGTGCTAGTGGTTTGAGTGGGGAAGAGACCCAGTACTTC,CASGLSGEETQYF
TRBJ1-2,TRBV4-3,NA,NA,TGCGCCAGCAGCCAAGACGGGTCTAACTATGGCTACACCTTC,CASSQDGSNYGYTF
TRBJ1-2,TRBV14,TRBD1,NA,TGTGCCAGCAGCCAATGGACAGGGAATGGCTACACCTTC,CASSQWTGNGYTF
TRBJ2-6,TRBV3-1/TRBV3-2,NA,NA,TGTGCCAGCAGCCACCCGACAGGAGCCTCTGGGGCCAACGTCCTGACTTTC,CASSHPTGASGANVLTF
TRBJ2-3,TRBV10-1,TRBD1,NA,TGCGCCACTCAGGACAGGCATACTAGCACAGATACGCAGTATTTT,CATQDRHTSTDTQYF
TRBJ1-4,TRBV21-1,NA,NA,TGTGCCAGCAGCAAAGACCCAGGGGGAAGTGAAAAACTGTTTTTT,CASSKDPGGSEKLFF
TRBJ1-5,TRBV15,NA,NA,TGTGCCACCAGCAGAGTTAGTGGACAGACCAATCAGCCCCAGCATTTT,CATSRVSGQTNQPQHF
TRBJ1-1,TRBV9,NA,few,TGTGCCAGCAGCGTAGACAGGAACACTGAAGCTTTCTTT,CASSVDRNTEAFF
TRBJ1-5,TRBV6-1,TRBD1,few,TGTGCCAGCAGTGATCAGGGGGGAAGCAATCAGCCCCAGCATTTT,CASSDQGGSNQPQHF
TRBJ1-5,TRBV5-1,TRBD1,NA,TGCGCCAGCAGCGGAGGACAGGGGGATCAGCCCCAGCATTTT,CASSGGQGDQPQHF
TRBJ1-5,TRBV5-1,NA,NA,TGCGCCAGCAGCTCAGGGGACGGTTATCAGCCCCAGCATTTT,CASSSGDGYQPQHF
TRBJ2-4,TRBV4-3,NA,NA,TGCGCCAGCAGCCAAAACGCAGACCGAGACGACATTCAGTACTTC,CASSQNADRDDIQYF
TRBJ2-1,TRBV7-7,TRBD1,NA,TGTGCCAGCAGCCGGGACAGGGGAAGCAATGAGCAGTTCTTC,CASSRDRGSNEQFF
TRBJ2-3,TRBV6-1,NA,NA,TGTGCCAGCAGTGAAGAAGGGACGGTGAGCACAGATACGCAGTATTTT,CASSEEGTVSTDTQYF
TRBJ2-5,TRBV19,NA,few,TGTGCCAGTAGTATTCAGGGAAACCAAGAGACCCAGTACTTC,CASSIQGNQETQYF
TRBJ1-4,TRBV5-1,NA,NA,TGCGCCAGCAGCTTGGCTCCAACTAATGAAAAACTGTTTTTT,CASSLAPTNEKLFF
TRBJ1-2,TRBV4-3,TRBD1,NA,TGCGCCAGCAGCCAAGTGGGACAGGTTGCGATAGGGGGCTCCTATGGCTACACCTTC,CASSQVGQVAIGGSYGYTF
TRBJ2-3,TRBV2,TRBD2,NA,TGTGCCGGAGAACGGGGGGGTGCAGATACGCAGTATTTT,CAGERGGADTQYF
TRBJ1-5,TRBV4-1,NA,NA,TGCGCCAGCAGCCAAGATGGGTGGGGTCAGCCCCAGCATTTT,CASSQDGWGQPQHF
TRBJ2-4,TRBV2,NA,NA,TGTGCCAGCAGCGACAGATTAGCAAACATTCAGTACTTC,CASSDRLANIQYF
TRBJ1-1,TRBV27,TRBD1,NA,TGTGCCAGCAGATTGACAGGGGGAACAACTGAAGCTTTCTTT,CASRLTGGTTEAFF
TRBJ1-2,TRBV18,TRBD1,once,TGTGCCAGCTCACTACAAGGGACAGGGGGGACCAACTATGGCTACACCTTC,CASSLQGTGGTNYGYTF
TRBJ1-4,TRBV25-1,NA,NA,TGTGCCAGCAGTGACGCAGGGGCTCATGAAAAACTGTTTTTT,CASSDAGAHEKLFF